These 27 T cell receptor beta chains came from one sample sequenced in a study of identical twins' blood T cells. MiXCR, applied by TCRdb to the 5' RACE reads, yields one record per CDR3 protein. The data hold hundreds of thousands of distinct CDR3 sequences, with about 28% observed a single time. The material sequenced was PBMCs. These receptors originate from a woman aged 18 to 55 in good health.

A few counts support this clonotype. V gene TRBV12-5 combines with J gene TRBJ2-1, with TRBD2 identical over 8 bases. Germline values: CDR1 LGHNT, CDR2 FRNRAP. The V segment lost 10 bases and the J segment 8 bases; nucleotides outside the gene matches: 16. The CDR3 is made up of 15 amino acids. Written as DNA, the CDR3 is TGTGCTACCCCCCTCAGCGGGAGAAGAAGCTATGAGCAGTTCTTC. It encodes CATPLSGRRSYEQFF.

The chain uses TRBV20-1 and TRBJ2-5; possibly TRBD1 for D (5 bases). The CDR3 length is 15 residues. V was pared by 1 base and J by 0 bases, with 12 bases between. CDR1 and CDR2 from the germline V gene are DFQATT and SNEGSKA (reference sequence). The CDR3 DNA follows: TGCAGTGCTAGAGGTGCCAGGGCCTACCAAGAGACCCAGTACTTC. Encoded protein: CSARGARAYQETQYF.

V usage is TRBV3-1 and J usage is TRBJ2-1; D is perhaps TRBD2 (5 bases). CDR3 length: 15 amino acids. V lost 4 bases to trimming and J lost 9 bases, with 19 bases between them. Germline values: CDR1 LGHDT, CDR2 YNNKEL (reference sequence). The CDR3 DNA reads TGTGCCAGCAGCCCCCGGGCCCAAGTCGAGGGTGAGCAGTTCTTC. Its translation: CASSPRAQVEGEQFF.

Note on this clonotype: Since a much larger clone is just one base distant, this may be a read error. V is TRBV10-3 and J is TRBJ2-5; weak D call: TRBD2 (5 bases). Germline V CDR1 and CDR2: ENHRY, SYGVKD. This CDR3 has 13 amino acids. Trimming removed 7 bases from V and 2 bases from J, with 11 bases in between. CDR3 region: CAIKERDQETQYF. In DNA, the CDR3 is TGTGCCATCAAAGAGAGGGATCAAGAGACCCAGTACTTC.

The chain has TRBV28 and TRBJ2-6; D remains unclear. Germline V gene data show CDR1 as MDHEN and CDR2 as SYDVKM. The length of the CDR3 is 13 residues. Trimming removed 8 bases from V and 0 bases from J, with 5 bases in between. CDR3 sequence reads: CASADSGANVLTF. Written as DNA, the CDR3 is TGTGCCAGCGCCGACTCTGGGGCCAACGTCCTGACTTTC.

As concerns this clonotype: At one end the junction does not follow the germline gene, possibly because of a read error. V usage is TRBV10-1 and J usage is TRBJ2-2; a weak D match, TRBD2 (5 bases). Germline CDR1 reads WNHNN; CDR2 reads SYGVQD (reference sequence). The CDR3 sequence is 16 residues long. This chain's CDR3 is CASSESTTIRTGELLF. CDR3 DNA: TGCGCCAGCAGTGAGTCGACTACTATTCGCACCGGGGAGCTGCTTTTT.

The chain combines TRBV7-8 with TRBJ2-3, with 8 bases lining up with TRBD2. The CDR3 is 15 amino acids. V trimming: 4 bases; J trimming: 2 bases; junction bases outside the gene matches: 5. Germline V gene lookup returns CDR1 SGHVS and CDR2 FQNEAQ. CDR3 sequence reads: CASSSGTSFTDTQYF. CDR3 DNA: TGTGCCAGCAGCTCCGGGACTAGTTTCACAGATACGCAGTATTTT.

J is TRBJ1-4 and V is TRBV2; TRBD1 is a possible D gene (6 bases). V dropped 8 bases and J dropped 7 bases, with 14 bases sitting between them. The CDR3 contains 13 residues. The germline gives CDR1 SNHLY, CDR2 FYNNEI. The CDR3 region is CASAQGSGEKLFF. The CDR3 nucleotides read TGTGCCAGCGCACAGGGATCGGGTGAAAAACTGTTTTTT.

This clonotype appeared a few times. This chain links TRBV7-6 with TRBJ2-7; 10 positions agree with TRBD2. The CDR3 is 15 residues long. Germline V gene lookup returns CDR1 SGHVS and CDR2 FNYEAQ. J lost 7 bases, V lost 5 bases, and 11 bases had no gene match. Written as DNA, the CDR3 is TGTGCCAGCAGCGCGACTAGCGGGTTTATCGGTGAGCAGTACTTC. It codes for CASSATSGFIGEQYF. The entire variable domain, with the rest obtained from reference TRBV7-6 and TRBJ2-7, is as follows: GAGVSQSPRYKVTKRGQDVALRCDPISGHVSLYWYRQALGQGPEFLTYFNYEAQQDKSGLPNDRFSAERPEGSISTLTIQRTEQRDSAMYRCASSATSGFIGEQYFGPGTRLTVT.

This chain uses TRBV5-1 with TRBJ2-7, with D possibly being TRBD1 or TRBD2 (5 bases each). This CDR3 contains 13 residues. Germline CDR1 reads SGHRS; CDR2 reads YFSETQ. The V end lost 2 bases, the J end lost 5 bases, and 11 bases lay between the germline ends. The CDR3 is CASSLGTANEQYF. The CDR3 region has the DNA TGCGCCAGCAGCTTAGGGACCGCCAACGAGCAGTACTTC.

Ten or more counts support this clonotype. The genes are TRBV11-3 and TRBJ1-4; D is uncertain. Trimming removed 3 bases at V and 4 bases at J, with 12 bases between. Germline CDR1 reads SGHNT; CDR2 reads YENEEA. This CDR3 region has 15 residues. CDR3 loop: CASSFASGFNEKLFF. The CDR3 region has the DNA TGTGCCAGCAGCTTCGCGTCGGGGTTTAATGAAAAACTGTTTTTT.

This clonotype was counted only a few times. This chain connects TRBV4-1 to TRBJ2-5, with 7 bases aligning to TRBD1. This CDR3 has 16 residues. The V gene end was trimmed by 0 bases and the J gene end by 4 bases; junction bases not matched to a gene: 8. The germline V gene encodes CDR1 MGHRA and CDR2 YSYEKL. CDR3 in DNA: TGCGCCAGCAGCCAAGAGACAGGGTCGGAATCAGAGACCCAGTACTTC. This encodes CASSQETGSESETQYF.

This clonotype was seen repeatedly, ten times or more. V is TRBV20-1 and J is TRBJ1-2, with D maybe TRBD1 (5 bases). V was trimmed by 1 base and J by 0 bases, leaving 9 bases between them. Looked up from germline, CDR1 is DFQATT and CDR2 is SNEGSKA (reference sequence). This CDR3 contains 14 residues. The CDR3 reads CSARGGTANYGYTF. The CDR3 DNA follows: TGCAGTGCTAGAGGGGGGACTGCTAACTATGGCTACACCTTC.

This clonotype was observed a handful of times. The chain couples TRBV9 to TRBJ2-3, with D hard to call. The CDR3 sequence is 12 residues long. V was pared by 0 bases and J by 5 bases, with 4 bases between. Germline CDR1 and CDR2: SGDLS and YYNGEE. CDR3 DNA sequence: TGTGCCAGCAGCGTAGATTTAGATACGCAGTATTTT. The encoded protein is CASSVDLDTQYF.

The V gene is TRBV5-6, the J gene TRBJ2-1, with D maybe TRBD2 (6 bases). This CDR3 is built from 15 residues. From germline, CDR1 is SGHDT and CDR2 YYEEEE. Trimming removed 2 bases from V and 9 bases from J, with 18 bases in between. This chain's CDR3 is CASSFGTFGGVEQFF. The CDR3 nucleotides are TGTGCCAGCAGCTTCGGGACTTTTGGTGGAGTTGAGCAGTTCTTC.

At least ten counts were recorded for this clonotype. V is TRBV3-1 and J is TRBJ1-4; D gene unclear. Germline V gene sequence: CDR1 LGHDT, CDR2 YNNKEL (reference sequence). The length of the CDR3 is 16 residues. V lost 5 bases to trimming and J lost 4 bases, with 17 bases between them. CDR3 sequence (DNA): TGTGCCAGCAGCGCCGCGGACTCCTACCTTAATGAAAAACTGTTTTTT. It yields the protein CASSAADSYLNEKLFF.

In its sample, this clonotype was seen a few times. V is TRBV7-9 and J is TRBJ1-2; 9 positions agree with TRBD1. The J segment lost 2 bases and the V segment lost 1 base, leaving 8 bases of the junction unmatched. This CDR3 has 17 amino acids. From germline, CDR1 is SEHNR and CDR2 FQNEAQ (reference sequence). This CDR3 is CASSLERVTGGNYGYTF. As DNA, the CDR3 is TGTGCCAGCAGCTTAGAACGGGTGACAGGGGGAAACTATGGCTACACCTTC.

Points on this clonotype: A read error may be the cause here, since a much bigger clone is one base away. The chain has TRBV29-1 and TRBJ1-2; TRBD1 aligns across 9 bases. The CDR3 length is 12 residues. CDR1 and CDR2 from the germline V gene are SQVTM and ANQGSEA. CDR3 protein: CSGTGGNYGYAF. DNA of the CDR3: TGCAGCGGAACAGGGGGCAACTATGGCTACGCCTTC.

The chain links TRBV7-2 to TRBJ2-1, with D perhaps matching TRBD1 or TRBD2 (7 bases each). Trimming removed 7 bases at V and 4 bases at J, with 17 bases between. The CDR3 extends over 15 amino acids. Per the germline V gene, CDR1 is SGHTA and CDR2 is FQGNSA. CDR3 residues: CASTPTGEGYNEQFF. The CDR3 nucleotides are TGTGCCAGCACCCCTACAGGGGAGGGATACAATGAGCAGTTCTTC.

This chain links TRBV29-1 with TRBJ2-1; TRBD1 or TRBD2 may be the D gene (5 bases each). With 7 bases removed from V and 0 bases from J, the gap between germline ends came to 16 bases. Per the germline V gene, CDR1 is SQVTM and CDR2 is ANQGSEA. CDR3 size: 15 residues. The CDR3 nucleotides are TGCAGCGCCTCCGAGCGGACAAGCTCCTACAATGAGCAGTTCTTC. Translated, it gives CSASERTSSYNEQFF.

The chain combines TRBV20-1 with TRBJ2-7; 8 bases match TRBD1. The junction had 9 bases not matched to a gene; V was cut back by 1 base and J by 4 bases. The CDR3 consists of 15 residues. The V gene's germline CDR1 is DFQATT and CDR2 SNEGSKA (reference sequence). The CDR3 here is CSARGPTGVMYEQYF. CDR3 DNA sequence: TGCAGTGCTAGAGGGCCGACAGGGGTTATGTACGAGCAGTACTTC.

V and J are TRBV2 and TRBJ1-2; no definite D call. Germline lookup yields CDR1 SNHLY and CDR2 FYNNEI. The V gene lost 5 bases and the J gene lost 0 bases, with 7 bases spanning the gap. The CDR3 extends over 13 amino acids. CDR3 amino acids: CASSPDPNYGYTF. The CDR3 bases are TGTGCCAGCAGTCCGGATCCTAACTATGGCTACACCTTC.

This clonotype was observed a handful of times. The chain uses TRBV3-1 and TRBJ2-3, with D perhaps matching TRBD2 (5 bases). Germline V gene data show CDR1 as LGHDT and CDR2 as YNNKEL (reference sequence). The CDR3 spans 13 residues. V lost 3 bases and J 6 bases, leaving 10 bases between the germline ends. The CDR3 DNA reads TGTGCCAGCAGCCATAGCGTAGAGGATACGCAGTATTTT. Its protein is CASSHSVEDTQYF.

Written as DNA, the CDR3 is TGTGCCAGCACCCTCGGGGGACAGCTATCCGAATCTTTCTTT. It encodes CASTLGGQLSESFF. V usage is TRBV25-1 and J usage is TRBJ1-1; 7 bases are a match to TRBD1. CDR3 length equals 14 residues. J was trimmed by 12 bases and V by 7 bases; bases with no gene match: 17. Germline CDR1 MGHDK, CDR2 SYGVNS.

The J gene is TRBJ2-3, the V gene TRBV4-3; D is perhaps TRBD2 (6 bases). Germline V gene data show CDR1 as LGHNA and CDR2 as YSLEER. V lost 2 bases, J lost 0 bases, and 9 bases lay in between. CDR3 length equals 15 residues. This CDR3 reads CASSQLATSTDTQYF. In DNA, the CDR3 is TGCGCCAGCAGCCAACTAGCGACTAGCACAGATACGCAGTATTTT.

The chain recombines TRBV11-2 with TRBJ1-6, with unresolved D. With 0 bases removed from V and 7 bases from J, the gap between germline ends came to 4 bases. Germline loops: CDR1 SGHAT, CDR2 FQNNGV. The CDR3 has 13 amino acids. The DNA for the CDR3 is TGTGCCAGCAGCTTAGAGATAAATTCACCCCTCCACTTT. Translated, it gives CASSLEINSPLHF. Using reference TRBV11-2 and TRBJ1-6 for the parts outside the CDR3, the full variable domain is EAGVAQSPRYKIIEKRQSVAFWCNPISGHATLYWYQQILGQGPKLLIQFQNNGVVDDSQLPKDRFSAERLKGVDSTLKIQPAKLEDSAVYLCASSLEINSPLHFGNGTRLTVT.

This clonotype has a count of ten or more. V and J are TRBV2 and TRBJ1-5; TRBD1 agrees at 7 bases. The germline V gene encodes CDR1 SNHLY and CDR2 FYNNEI. The CDR3 extends over 13 amino acids. The trim removed 8 bases at V and 5 bases at J, leaving 6 bases unmatched. This chain's CDR3 is CASPDDRDQPQHF. CDR3 DNA: TGTGCCAGCCCCGACGACAGGGATCAGCCCCAGCATTTT.